The 3 T cell receptor beta chains below come from one sample, sequenced in a study of Graves' ophthalmopathy and Graves' hyperthyroidism. Amplification from RNA transcripts yielded the TCR beta CDR3 regions. HTBI-primed first-round RT-PCR preceded second-round multiplex PCR. Using its own MiXCR run on the multiplex PCR reads, TCRdb lists one record per CDR3 protein. The table records about 660,000 distinct CDR3 sequences, over 40% of them present only once. Specimen: peripheral blood. These TCRs come from an adult man with Graves' ophthalmopathy.

This rearrangement joins TRBV7-2 to TRBJ2-7; D uncertain. Trimming cost V 5 bases and J 7 bases, with 18 bases left between them. Germline V CDR1 and CDR2: SGHTA, FQGNSA. This CDR3 is 14 amino acids long. Here the CDR3 reads CASSPGDRFSEQYF. Written as DNA, the CDR3 is TGTGCCAGCAGCCCAGGAGACCGGTTCTCTGAGCAGTACTTC.

This clonotype occurred a few times. This chain uses TRBV7-2 with TRBJ2-6; no firm D call. V was clipped by 7 bases and J by 0 bases, with 7 bases between them. The CDR3 has 14 amino acids. Germline V CDR1 and CDR2: SGHTA, FQGNSA. CDR3 nucleotides: TGTGCCAGCACCTCCACCTCTGGGGCCAACGTCCTGACTTTC. This translates into CASTSTSGANVLTF.

The chain combines TRBV25-1 with TRBJ2-5, with 7 positions matching TRBD1. The germline V gene encodes CDR1 MGHDK and CDR2 SYGVNS. V dropped 4 bases and J dropped 3; count of bases not matched to a gene: 29. The CDR3 is made up of 22 amino acids. This CDR3 reads CASSGQGARGTGELSLKETQYF. In DNA, the CDR3 is TGTGCCAGCAGTGGACAGGGAGCACGTGGCACCGGGGAGCTGAGCTTAAAAGAGACCCAGTACTTC.